Listed below are T cell receptor beta chains from one sample, sequenced in a study of CD8+ T cells in alopecia areata. Profiled with immunoSEQ multiplex PCR; TCRdb holds only in-frame clones, not every one. In the table there are 100,000 to 150,000 clones, about 50% of which are singletons. The sample was NKG2D-low CD8+ T cells sorted from blood. Receptor source: a human donor with alopecia areata. The CDR3 runs from the conserved cysteine through the conserved F or W. The D gene is left open where the match is weak. Clone size is not always given. Where it is, it says once, few, many or a class for expanded clones.

D gene,V gene,J gene,clone size,CDR3 DNA,CDR3 protein
NA,TRBV25-1,TRBJ2-2,NA,TGTGCCAGCACCGCGGAGGGGAACACCGGGGAGCTGTTTTTT,CASTAEGNTGELFF
NA,TRBV4-3,TRBJ2-6,many,TGCGCCAGCAGCCAAGTGCCTTCGAGCTCTGGGGCCAACGTCCTGACTTTC,CASSQVPSSSGANVLTF
TRBD1,TRBV29-1,TRBJ2-3,few,TGCAGCGTTGGTACAGGGGCAGAAGATACGCAGTATTTT,CSVGTGAEDTQYF
NA,TRBV28,TRBJ2-5,NA,TGTGCCAGCAGTACTCCTCTCGCGGCACAAGAGACCCAGTACTTC,CASSTPLAAQETQYF
NA,TRBV29-1,TRBJ2-3,few,TGCAGCGTTGTCCCCCCATTGACAGATACGCAGTATTTT,CSVVPPLTDTQYF
TRBD1,TRBV27,TRBJ2-7,NA,TGTGCCTCATCACCGGGACAGGACTACGAGCAGTACTTC,CASSPGQDYEQYF
NA,TRBV29-1,TRBJ1-5,NA,TGCAGCGTTGGAGACTCTAGCAATCAGCCCCAGCATTTT,CSVGDSSNQPQHF
NA,TRBV30,TRBJ1-5,once,TGTGCCTGGAGTCGGCGGGGCGAGGGTAGTCAGCCCCAGCATTTT,CAWSRRGEGSQPQHF
TRBD1,TRBV9,TRBJ1-1,NA,TGTGCCAGCAGCACAGGGGGCTACACTGAAGCTTTCTTT,CASSTGGYTEAFF
NA,TRBV29-1,TRBJ1-1,NA,TGCAGCGGAGAATTGAACACTGAAGCTTTCTTT,CSGELNTEAFF
TRBD2,TRBV29-1,TRBJ2-1,NA,TGCAGCGTTGAAGGGACTAGCGGGACCAATGAGCAGTTCTTC,CSVEGTSGTNEQFF
TRBD2,TRBV6-4,TRBJ2-2,once,TGTGCCAGCAGTGACGGGCTAGCGGGGGACACCGGGGAGCTGTTTTTT,CASSDGLAGDTGELFF
TRBD1,TRBV29-1,TRBJ2-5,NA,TGCAGCGGGAGGACAGGGGATGAAGAGACCCAGTACTTC,CSGRTGDEETQYF
TRBD1,TRBV27,TRBJ2-7,NA,TGTGCCAGCAGTAACCTCGGAGACAGGGGCTACGAGCAGTACTTC,CASSNLGDRGYEQYF
NA,TRBV4-2,TRBJ1-3,medium-sized,TGTGCCAGCAGCCAAGATCGAGTGGGGGGCGGTGCCGGAAACACCATATATTTT,CASSQDRVGGGAGNTIYF
NA,TRBV7-9,TRBJ2-1,few,TGTGCCAGCAGCTTACCAGCAAGCTCCTACAATGAGCAGTTCTTC,CASSLPASSYNEQFF
NA,TRBV29-1,TRBJ2-7,few,TGCAGCGTTGAAGATTCATGGGAGGACGAGCAGTACTTC,CSVEDSWEDEQYF
TRBD1,TRBV4-1,TRBJ1-2,NA,TGCGCCAGCAGCCAGACGACAGGGAATGGCTACACCTTC,CASSQTTGNGYTF
TRBD2,TRBV5-1,TRBJ2-3,NA,TGCGCCAGCAGCTCCGGGACTAGCGGGAGGCATAGCACAGATACGCAGTATTTT,CASSSGTSGRHSTDTQYF
TRBD2,TRBV29-1,TRBJ2-1,NA,TGCAGCGTTGAAGAAGGCGAGCGGGGGCGAACCTACAATGAGCAGTTCTTC,CSVEEGERGRTYNEQFF